The next 3 T cell receptor beta chains were all read from a single sample in a study of post-analysis software for immune sequencing data. These receptors' targets are unknown. Whole-study results and caveats: The five TRBV segments detected at higher frequency in patients than in controls included TRBV5-6, TRBV5-1 and TRBV20-1.

cDNA libraries for TCR beta contained unique molecular identifiers. From the PCR reads, TCRdb called clonotypes with MiXCR, one entry per CDR3 protein. The profile shows roughly 410,000 distinct CDR3 sequences, approximately 38% of them singletons. Sequenced input: blood. Receptor source: a girl under 18 with multiple sclerosis.

This clonotype has just a few counts. The CDR3 here is CASSTGQGGYGYTF. In DNA, the CDR3 is TGCGCCAGCAGCACCGGACAGGGCGGCTATGGCTACACCTTC. The J gene is TRBJ1-2, the V gene TRBV4-1; 8 bases align to TRBD1. This CDR3 region has 14 residues. Germline V lookup: CDR1 MGHRA, CDR2 YSYEKL. V dropped 5 bases and J dropped 4; count of bases not matched to a gene: 6.

The gene calls are TRBV12-3 or TRBV12-4 and TRBJ2-5; TRBD2 might be the D (6 bases). This CDR3 contains 14 residues. Between the trimmed V and J ends, which lost 6 bases and 11 bases, there was a span of 22 bases. Written as DNA, the CDR3 is TGTGCCAGCAGCCTACCGGGACGGGAGTGGGAGCAGTACTTC. Residues: CASSLPGREWEQYF.

The rearrangement uses TRBV20-1 and TRBJ2-1, with 13 nucleotides matching TRBD2. The germline V gene encodes CDR1 DFQATT and CDR2 SNEGSKA (reference sequence). The CDR3 has 17 amino acids. The ends lost 1 base at V and 5 bases at J; junction bases unmatched: 8. The CDR3 sequence: CSARVLTSGGPDNEQFF. CDR3 bases: TGCAGTGCTAGAGTCTTGACTAGCGGGGGGCCCGACAATGAGCAGTTCTTC.